This record concerns one T cell receptor (beta chain) sequence. Original methodology: Amplification from reference gene primers served as the basis for estimated nucleated cell counts. Generated by immunoSEQ multiplex PCR, the TCRdb table keeps only in-frame clones and is missing some. That table supplies the V and J calls and clone size; D and trimming were determined from the DNA. The sample has about 300,000 clones, around 85% seen once. This specimen comes from a study of blood T cell repertoires in COVID-19. Study as a whole: T cells, B-cell-depleted T cells, or PBMCs provided the cDNA or gDNA that served as material.

Seattle patient enrollment occurred during active infection, with longitudinal follow-up thereafter. CDR3 length: 16 residues. Germline CDR1 reads SGDLS; CDR2 reads YYNGEE. Trimming removed 0 bases from V and 1 base from J, with 14 bases in between. The chain couples TRBV9 to TRBJ2-7, with D perhaps matching TRBD2 (6 bases). The receptor was isolated from a human donor with COVID-19, enrolled during active disease. The donor label of this sample is uncertain. Source material: peripheral blood. Here the CDR3 DNA reads TGTGCCAGCAGCGTAGGAGGGCGCGGGACGTCCTACGAGCAGTACTTC. As protein: CASSVGGRGTSYEQYF.